These 20 T cell receptor beta chains were all obtained from the same sample, sequenced in a study of blood T cell repertoires in COVID-19. Profiled with immunoSEQ multiplex PCR; TCRdb holds only in-frame clones, not every one. This table holds 130,000 or so clones, roughly 86% found once. The specimen sequenced was peripheral blood. The receptors originated from a woman in her fifties or sixties with acute or convalescent COVID-19.

The chain has TRBV19 and TRBJ1-2, with D perhaps TRBD1 (6 bases). The CDR3 has 15 amino acids. Trimming stripped 5 bases from V and 0 bases from J, with 13 bases between. CDR1 is LNHDA, CDR2 SQIVND, per germline (reference sequence). The CDR3 loop reads CASSPQDSTNYGYTF. The CDR3 nucleotides read TGTGCCAGTAGTCCTCAGGACAGCACTAACTATGGCTACACCTTC.

The V call is TRBV27, the J call TRBJ2-7; weak D call: TRBD1 (5 bases). From germline, CDR1 is MNHEY and CDR2 SMNVEV (reference sequence). The CDR3 spans 14 residues. With 3 bases removed from V and 3 bases from J, the gap between germline ends came to 12 bases. Here the CDR3 DNA reads TGTGCCAGCAGTTTGTCCAGGGCATTCTACGAGCAGTACTTC. Its translation: CASSLSRAFYEQYF.

The chain carries TRBV5-4 and TRBJ2-2; 8 bases are a match to TRBD1. The CDR3 loop spans 16 amino acids. The V gene's germline CDR1 is SGHNT and CDR2 YYREEE (reference sequence). V dropped 4 bases and J dropped 0; count of bases not matched to a gene: 5. The CDR3, as DNA: TGTGCCAGCAGCCGGACAGGGTCGGCGAACACCGGGGAGCTGTTTTTT. This sequence encodes CASSRTGSANTGELFF.

This clone was seen a handful of times. The chain recombines TRBV5-4 with TRBJ2-2; no clear D. With 4 bases removed from V and 5 bases from J, the gap between germline ends came to 6 bases. CDR3 length equals 12 residues. The germline CDR1 and CDR2 sequences are SGHNT and YYREEE (reference sequence). The CDR3 DNA sequence: TGTGCCAGCAGCCCCCAGACCGGGGAGCTGTTTTTT. Its protein is CASSPQTGELFF.

This clone was recorded only once. This chain joins TRBV18 and TRBJ1-2, with TRBD1 identical over 7 bases. Per the germline V gene, CDR1 is KGHSH and CDR2 is LQKENI. Trimming cost V 3 bases and J 1 base; bases outside gene matches: 5. This CDR3 contains 15 residues. CDR3 sequence reads: CASSPRQGVNYGYTF. The DNA of the CDR3 is TGTGCCAGCTCACCGCGACAGGGAGTTAACTATGGCTACACCTTC.

On this clone itself: One end of the junction varies from germline; a read error may be responsible. The chain is built from TRBV6-2 or TRBV6-3 and TRBJ1-2, with a tentative D call TRBD1 (6 bases). The CDR3 runs to 11 residues. Looked up from germline, CDR1 is MNHEY and CDR2 is SVGEGT. The DNA of the CDR3 is TGTGCCAGCAGTTACCATGGGGGCCTTCGTTTC. Encoded protein: CASSYHGGLRF.

The chain is built from TRBV14 and TRBJ2-3; TRBD1 agrees at 7 bases. V lost 0 bases and J lost 3; bases outside the gene matches: 15. CDR3 length: 19 amino acids. Per the germline V gene, CDR1 is SGHDN and CDR2 is FVKESK. CDR3 amino acids: CASSQDVRQGVMYTDTQYF. As DNA, the CDR3 is TGTGCCAGCAGCCAAGATGTCCGACAGGGAGTGATGTATACAGATACGCAGTATTTT.

This sequence joins TRBV7-2 and TRBJ1-6; 7 bases align to TRBD1. From germline, CDR1 is SGHTA and CDR2 FQGNSA. The CDR3 spans 16 residues. J lost 7 bases, V lost 5 bases, and 11 bases had no gene match. Here the CDR3 reads CASSPYSGTANSPLHF. CDR3 bases: TGTGCCAGCAGCCCATACTCCGGGACAGCAAATTCACCCCTCCACTTT.

The gene calls are TRBV5-4 and TRBJ1-2; a possible D gene is TRBD1 (5 bases). Germline CDR1 and CDR2: SGHNT and YYREEE (reference sequence). The V gene lost 0 bases and the J gene lost 1 base, with 7 bases spanning the gap. This CDR3 contains 14 residues. CDR3 sequence reads: CASSLGGLNYGYTF. The CDR3 region has the DNA TGTGCCAGCAGCTTGGGGGGCCTTAACTATGGCTACACCTTC. The whole variable domain, remainder taken from reference TRBV5-4 and TRBJ1-2, is ETGVTQSPTHLIKTRGQQVTLRCSSQSGHNTVSWYQQALGQGPQFIFQYYREEENGRGNFPPRFSGLQFPNYSSELNVNALELDDSALYLCASSLGGLNYGYTFGSGTRLTVV.

This chain links TRBV4-1 with TRBJ1-3; 9 positions agree with TRBD1. The CDR3 is made up of 16 amino acids. Trimming cost V 3 bases and J 4 bases; bases outside gene matches: 7. CDR1 is MGHRA and CDR2 is YSYEKL in the germline V gene. The CDR3 sequence is CASSQSGQGKGNTIYF. In DNA, the CDR3 is TGCGCCAGCAGCCAGAGCGGACAGGGGAAGGGAAACACCATATATTTT.

This chain links TRBV12-5 with TRBJ2-3, with D tentatively TRBD2 (6 bases). The V and J ends lost 1 base and 8 bases respectively, with 13 bases between them. The CDR3 loop spans 14 amino acids. Germline values: CDR1 LGHNT, CDR2 FRNRAP. The CDR3 nucleotides read TGTGCTAGTGGTTTGGGTCAGGAGGGGACTACGCAGTATTTT. This sequence encodes CASGLGQEGTTQYF.

This clone was found once. The rearrangement uses TRBV5-1 and TRBJ2-1; 9 bases line up with TRBD1. CDR1 SGHRS and CDR2 YFSETQ come from the germline V gene. V dropped 4 bases and J dropped 7; count of bases not matched to a gene: 9. This CDR3 region has 15 residues. The DNA for the CDR3 is TGCGCCAGCAGCCTTGGGGGGACAGGGTTAAATGAGCAGTTCTTC. Translation: CASSLGGTGLNEQFF. Full variable domain (missing parts from reference TRBV5-1 and TRBJ2-1): KAGVTQTPRYLIKTRGQQVTLSCSPISGHRSVSWYQQTPGQGLQFLFEYFSETQRNKGNFPGRFSGRQFSNSRSEMNVSTLELGDSALYLCASSLGGTGLNEQFFGPGTRLTVL.

With respect to this clone: This sample also contains other DNA sequences that code for the same CDR3. The chain recombines TRBV3-1 (or the pseudogene TRBV3-2) with TRBJ2-7, with D uncertain. Germline V gene data show CDR1 as LGHDT and CDR2 as YNNKEL (reference sequence). Trimming shortened V by 4 bases and J by 2 bases, and 6 bases separated the two germline ends. The CDR3 contains 12 residues. CDR3 bases: TGTGCCAGCAGCCGCGTTACCTACGAGCAGTACTTC. Residues: CASSRVTYEQYF.

This chain uses TRBV30 with TRBJ2-4, with 9 positions matching TRBD1. The CDR3 runs 14 residues. Losses at the gene ends were 3 bases for V and 9 bases for J; bases not matched to a gene: 9. Looked up from germline, CDR1 is GTSNPN and CDR2 is SVGIG (reference sequence). This chain's CDR3 is CAWRPGTGMGIQYF. CDR3 sequence (DNA): TGTGCCTGGAGGCCCGGGACAGGGATGGGCATTCAGTACTTC.

This chain joins TRBV19 and TRBJ1-2; TRBD1 matches at 7 bases. Germline V gene data show CDR1 as LNHDA and CDR2 as SQIVND (reference sequence). Losses at the gene ends were 7 bases for V and 3 bases for J; bases not matched to a gene: 11. CDR3 length: 15 amino acids. Written as DNA, the CDR3 is TGTGCCAGTAAGGCCAGGGGGGCGTTTTACTATGGCTACACCTTC. Translated: CASKARGAFYYGYTF.

This chain uses TRBV5-4 with TRBJ2-7; 8 bases line up with TRBD1. The germline V gene has CDR1 SGHNT and CDR2 YYREEE (reference sequence). This CDR3 spans 14 amino acids. Losses at the gene ends were 5 bases for V and 3 bases for J; bases not matched to a gene: 7. The CDR3 is CASRLDRALYEQYF. CDR3 coding DNA: TGTGCCAGCAGGCTGGACAGGGCTCTCTACGAGCAGTACTTC.

The CDR3 protein is CASSLGQDLYGYTF. CDR3 DNA: TGTGCCAGCAGCTTAGGACAGGACCTCTATGGCTACACCTTC. This chain joins TRBV5-5 and TRBJ1-2; TRBD1 matches 7 bases. This CDR3 is built from 14 residues. The V and J ends lost 2 bases and 4 bases, in that order; junction bases with no gene match: 5. CDR1 is SGHKS and CDR2 is YYEKEE in the germline V gene (reference sequence).

This clone was observed once. The CDR3 is CASSPAGGYYNEQFF. CDR3 bases: TGCGCCAGCAGCCCCGCGGGGGGATACTACAATGAGCAGTTCTTC. The genes are TRBV5-1 and TRBJ2-1; 8 bases map to TRBD2. The CDR3 has 15 amino acids. J was trimmed by 3 bases and V by 4 bases; bases with no gene match: 6. The germline V gene encodes CDR1 SGHRS and CDR2 YFSETQ.

The chain couples TRBV19 to TRBJ2-3; TRBD2 is a possible D gene (5 bases). The CDR3 has 16 residues. Trimming left V 1 base short and J 1 base short, with 12 bases between. The V gene's germline CDR1 is LNHDA and CDR2 SQIVND (reference sequence). In nucleotides, the CDR3 is TGTGCCAGTAGTATAGGGGAGCTAGTGGGCACAGATACGCAGTATTTT. Translating it yields CASSIGELVGTDTQYF.

The chain has TRBV10-1 and TRBJ2-1; D ambiguous. CDR3 length: 10 amino acids. Germline assignment: CDR1 WNHNN and CDR2 SYGVQD (reference sequence). V lost 11 bases and J lost 10, with 12 bases in between. CDR3 amino acids: CASGAWEQFF. CDR3 sequence (DNA): TGCGCCTCGGGTGCATGGGAGCAGTTCTTC.